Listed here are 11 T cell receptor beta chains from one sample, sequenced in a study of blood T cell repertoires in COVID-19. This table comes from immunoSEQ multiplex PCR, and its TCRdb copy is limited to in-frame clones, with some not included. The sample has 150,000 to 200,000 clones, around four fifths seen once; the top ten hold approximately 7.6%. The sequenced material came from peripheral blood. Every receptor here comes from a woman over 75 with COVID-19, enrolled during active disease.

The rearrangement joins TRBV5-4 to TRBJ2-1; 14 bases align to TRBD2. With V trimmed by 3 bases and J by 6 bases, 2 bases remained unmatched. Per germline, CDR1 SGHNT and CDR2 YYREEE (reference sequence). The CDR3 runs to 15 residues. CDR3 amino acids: CASSSGTSGGNEQFF. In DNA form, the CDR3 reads TGTGCCAGCAGCTCTGGGACTAGCGGGGGCAATGAGCAGTTCTTC.

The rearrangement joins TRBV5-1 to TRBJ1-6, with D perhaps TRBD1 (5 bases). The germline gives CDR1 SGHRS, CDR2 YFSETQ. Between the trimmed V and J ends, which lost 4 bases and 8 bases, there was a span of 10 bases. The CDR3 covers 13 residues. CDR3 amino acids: CASSGATDSPLHF. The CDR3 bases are TGCGCCAGCAGCGGGGCGACAGATTCACCCCTCCACTTT.

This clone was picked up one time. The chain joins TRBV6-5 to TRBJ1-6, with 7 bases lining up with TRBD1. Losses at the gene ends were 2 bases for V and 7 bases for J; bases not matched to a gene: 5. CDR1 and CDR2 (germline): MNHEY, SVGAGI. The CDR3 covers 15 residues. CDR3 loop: CASSYQDRPNSPLHF. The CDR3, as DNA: TGTGCCAGCAGTTACCAGGACAGGCCGAATTCACCCCTCCACTTT.

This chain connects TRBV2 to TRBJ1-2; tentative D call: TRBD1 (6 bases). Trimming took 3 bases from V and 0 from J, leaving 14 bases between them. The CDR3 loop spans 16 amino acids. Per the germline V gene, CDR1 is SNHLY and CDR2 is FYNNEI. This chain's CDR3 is CASSDQGPRANYGYTF. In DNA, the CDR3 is TGTGCCAGCAGTGATCAGGGGCCTCGAGCTAACTATGGCTACACCTTC.

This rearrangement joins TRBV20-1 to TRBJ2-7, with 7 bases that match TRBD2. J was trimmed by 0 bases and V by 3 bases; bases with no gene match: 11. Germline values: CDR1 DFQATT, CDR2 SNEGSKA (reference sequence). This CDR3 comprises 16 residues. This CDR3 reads CSASPLGAGASYEQYF. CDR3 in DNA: TGCAGTGCTAGTCCTTTAGGTGCGGGAGCCTCCTACGAGCAGTACTTC.

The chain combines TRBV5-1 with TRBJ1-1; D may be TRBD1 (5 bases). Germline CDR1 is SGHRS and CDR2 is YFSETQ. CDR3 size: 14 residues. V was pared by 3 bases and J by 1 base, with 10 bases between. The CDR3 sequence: CASSSAGQNTEAFF. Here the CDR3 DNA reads TGCGCCAGCAGCTCGGCGGGGCAGAACACTGAAGCTTTCTTT.

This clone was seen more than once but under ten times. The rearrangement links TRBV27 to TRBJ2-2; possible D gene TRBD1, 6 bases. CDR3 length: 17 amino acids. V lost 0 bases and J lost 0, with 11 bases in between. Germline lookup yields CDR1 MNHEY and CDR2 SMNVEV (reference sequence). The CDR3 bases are TGTGCCAGCAGTTTATCCCGGACAGACGCGAACACCGGGGAGCTGTTTTTT. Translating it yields CASSLSRTDANTGELFF.

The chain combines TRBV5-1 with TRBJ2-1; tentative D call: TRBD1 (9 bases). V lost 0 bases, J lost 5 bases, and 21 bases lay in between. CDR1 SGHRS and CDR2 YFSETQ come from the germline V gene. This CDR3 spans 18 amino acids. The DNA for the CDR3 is TGCGCCAGCAGCTTGGTGGACAGGGGAAGCGGGAGACACAATGAGCAGTTCTTC. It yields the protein CASSLVDRGSGRHNEQFF.

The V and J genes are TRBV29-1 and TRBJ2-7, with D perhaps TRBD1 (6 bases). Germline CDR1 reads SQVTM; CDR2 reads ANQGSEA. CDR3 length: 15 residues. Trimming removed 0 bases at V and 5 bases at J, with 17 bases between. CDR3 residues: CSVEDLSGTRNEQYF. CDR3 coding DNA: TGCAGCGTTGAAGACCTGTCCGGGACACGAAACGAGCAGTACTTC.

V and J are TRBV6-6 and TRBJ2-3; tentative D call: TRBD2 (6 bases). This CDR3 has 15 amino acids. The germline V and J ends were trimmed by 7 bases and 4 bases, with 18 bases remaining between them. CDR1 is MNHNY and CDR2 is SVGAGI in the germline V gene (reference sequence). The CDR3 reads CASTLGRRGADTQYF. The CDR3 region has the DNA TGTGCCAGCACTCTCGGTAGGCGGGGTGCAGATACGCAGTATTTT.

The CDR3 spells CASSQPGTASEAFF. DNA for the CDR3: TGTGCCAGCAGCCAACCCGGGACAGCGAGTGAAGCTTTCTTT. This chain uses TRBV3-1 (or the pseudogene TRBV3-2) with TRBJ1-1; 7 nucleotides line up with TRBD1. The length of the CDR3 is 14 residues. Germline CDR1 LGHDT, CDR2 YNNKEL (reference sequence). J was trimmed by 7 bases and V by 2 bases; bases with no gene match: 7.